The next 27 T cell receptor beta chains were all read from a single sample in a study of cytomegalovirus exposure and HLA in healthy donors. The PCR contained 60 Vbeta and 13 Jbeta primers. Clones were read by immunoSEQ multiplex PCR, and TCRdb kept only the in-frame ones, dropping some. The data contain under 200,000 clones, over 80% of them singletons. The sequencing input was PBMCs. Every receptor here comes from a human donor in good health.

The J gene is TRBJ1-5, the V gene TRBV4-3; D might be TRBD1 (6 bases). The germline V gene encodes CDR1 LGHNA and CDR2 YSLEER. Trimming removed 0 bases from V and 2 bases from J, with 14 bases in between. The CDR3 contains 17 residues. CDR3: CASSQDRGGYGNQPQHF. In DNA form, the CDR3 reads TGCGCCAGCAGCCAAGATAGGGGGGGCTACGGCAATCAGCCCCAGCATTTT.

This clone was detected once. The chain combines TRBV7-2 with TRBJ1-1, with D perhaps TRBD1 (5 bases). The CDR3 spans 15 residues. The germline V gene has CDR1 SGHTA and CDR2 FQGNSA. V was shortened by 6 bases and J by 0 bases, with 14 bases between the two germline ends. The CDR3 protein is CASSFLQGLNTEAFF. The CDR3 DNA reads TGTGCCAGCAGTTTTCTTCAGGGTCTGAACACTGAAGCTTTCTTT.

This clone was counted once. The rearrangement uses TRBV7-2 and TRBJ2-7; TRBD1 might be the D (5 bases). V was shortened by 1 base and J by 4 bases, with 8 bases between the two germline ends. Germline V lookup: CDR1 SGHTA, CDR2 FQGNSA. There are 13 residues in the CDR3. The CDR3 spells CASSLGRQYEQYF. CDR3 DNA: TGTGCCAGCAGCTTAGGTCGACAGTACGAGCAGTACTTC.

The genes are TRBV18 and TRBJ1-1; D unclear. CDR1 and CDR2 from the germline V gene are KGHSH and LQKENI. The V and J ends lost 3 bases and 1 base respectively, with 12 bases between them. The CDR3 is made up of 15 amino acids. CDR3 sequence reads: CASSPMAAENTEAFF. In nucleotides, the CDR3 is TGTGCCAGCTCACCGATGGCGGCCGAGAACACTGAAGCTTTCTTT. The whole variable domain, remainder taken from reference TRBV18 and TRBJ1-1, is NAGVMQNPRHLVRRRGQEARLRCSPMKGHSHVYWYRQLPEEGLKFMVYLQKENIIDESGMPKERFSAEFPKEGPSILRIQQVVRGDSAAYFCASSPMAAENTEAFFGQGTRLTVV.

The chain carries TRBV9 and TRBJ2-7, with D maybe TRBD2 (6 bases). The CDR3 has 15 residues. The V end was cut by 0 bases, the J end by 4 bases, with 14 bases between. Germline V gene data show CDR1 as SGDLS and CDR2 as YYNGEE. Here the CDR3 DNA reads TGTGCCAGCAGCGTAGGGGGGGAGATAGCTTACGAGCAGTACTTC. Translated: CASSVGGEIAYEQYF.

The gene calls are TRBV7-9 and TRBJ2-7; the D is unclear. Trimming left V 5 bases short and J 4 bases short, with 9 bases between. The CDR3 covers 12 residues. The germline V gene encodes CDR1 SEHNR and CDR2 FQNEAQ (reference sequence). For the CDR3, the DNA is TGTGCCAGCAGCCACCGGGTGTACGAGCAGTACTTC. It translates to CASSHRVYEQYF. Complete variable domain (other parts from reference TRBV7-9 and TRBJ2-7): DTGVSQNPRHKITKRGQNVTFRCDPISEHNRLYWYRQTLGQGPEFLTYFQNEAQLEKSRLLSDRFSAERPKGSFSTLEIQRTEQGDSAMYLCASSHRVYEQYFGPGTRLTVT.

The chain couples TRBV4-3 to TRBJ2-5; TRBD2 is a possible D gene (5 bases). Germline V CDR1 and CDR2: LGHNA, YSLEER. Trimming removed 0 bases at V and 5 bases at J, with 13 bases between. The CDR3 spans 15 residues. The CDR3 here is CASSQDYGPGETQYF. In nucleotides, the CDR3 is TGCGCCAGCAGCCAAGATTACGGGCCGGGGGAGACCCAGTACTTC.

The chain joins TRBV10-1 to TRBJ2-3, with 13 bases that match TRBD2. This CDR3 spans 15 amino acids. V was pared by 5 bases and J by 4 bases, with 3 bases of the junction left unmatched. CDR1 WNHNN and CDR2 SYGVQD come from the germline V gene (reference sequence). CDR3 bases: TGCGCCAGCAGTTCTGGACTAGCGGGGGCAGATACGCAGTATTTT. The encoded protein is CASSSGLAGADTQYF.

V is TRBV10-3 and J is TRBJ2-6, with TRBD1 matching over 9 bases. V lost 5 bases and J lost 1; bases outside the gene matches: 3. Germline V CDR1 and CDR2: ENHRY, SYGVKD. This CDR3 is built from 16 residues. CDR3 sequence: CAISTGTGSGANVLTF. The CDR3 nucleotides read TGTGCCATCAGTACCGGGACAGGGTCTGGGGCCAACGTCCTGACTTTC.

V usage is TRBV7-8 and J usage is TRBJ1-1; tentative D call: TRBD1 (5 bases). The CDR3 extends over 14 amino acids. With 5 bases removed from V and 3 bases from J, the gap between germline ends came to 13 bases. CDR1 is SGHVS, CDR2 FQNEAQ, per germline. The CDR3 nucleotides read TGTGCCAGCAGCCCTAGGGCAGGGCACACTGAAGCTTTCTTT. Residues: CASSPRAGHTEAFF.

The rearrangement joins TRBV2 to TRBJ1-1, with D unresolved. CDR1 and CDR2 from the germline V gene are SNHLY and FYNNEI. This CDR3 is built from 13 residues. Trimming shortened V by 5 bases and J by 1 base, and 8 bases separated the two germline ends. The CDR3 loop reads CASSPEQNTEAFF. The CDR3 DNA is TGTGCCAGCAGTCCCGAACAGAACACTGAAGCTTTCTTT.

This CDR3 is CASSSPGGATFTDTQYF. DNA of the CDR3: TGTGCCAGTAGTAGCCCAGGGGGCGCAACCTTCACAGATACGCAGTATTTT. The gene calls are TRBV19 and TRBJ2-3; 8 nucleotides align to TRBD1. V lost 4 bases and J lost 2; bases outside the gene matches: 11. CDR1 is LNHDA and CDR2 is SQIVND in the germline V gene (reference sequence). The CDR3 runs 17 residues.

This clone was found a few times. The rearrangement links TRBV21-1 to TRBJ1-3; the table calls TRBD1, which could not be checked here. TRBV21-1 is classified as a pseudogene. The CDR3 spans 14 residues. CDR3 sequence reads: CASDRGFAGNTIYF. CDR3 coding DNA: TGTGCCAGCGACAGGGGATTTGCTGGAAACACCATATATTTT.

This clone has a single count. The rearrangement uses TRBV9 and TRBJ1-2; D gene ambiguous. Germline CDR1 SGDLS, CDR2 YYNGEE. Deletions cut 0 bases from V and 3 bases from J, with 9 bases between. The CDR3 spans 14 residues. The CDR3 spells CASSVDEGYYGYTF. DNA of the CDR3: TGTGCCAGCAGCGTAGATGAGGGTTACTATGGCTACACCTTC.

The gene calls are TRBV4-3 and TRBJ2-7, with TRBD2 matching over 12 bases. CDR1 is LGHNA and CDR2 is YSLEER in the germline V gene. Losses at the gene ends were 0 bases for V and 6 bases for J; bases not matched to a gene: 6. This CDR3 region has 16 residues. CDR3 DNA sequence: TGCGCCAGCAGCCAAGAACTAGCGGGGGGAATGCGCGAGCAGTACTTC. It specifies CASSQELAGGMREQYF.

The V and J genes are TRBV29-1 and TRBJ1-3, with 8 bases matching TRBD1. The ends lost 4 bases at V and 0 bases at J; junction bases unmatched: 5. Germline values: CDR1 SQVTM, CDR2 ANQGSEA. The CDR3 is made up of 15 amino acids. The CDR3 protein is CSVAIGQGSGNTIYF. In DNA form, the CDR3 reads TGCAGCGTTGCAATCGGACAGGGCTCTGGAAACACCATATATTTT.

The chain links TRBV2 to TRBJ1-2; D ambiguous. Germline CDR1 is SNHLY and CDR2 is FYNNEI. Trimming shortened V by 7 bases and J by 2 bases, and 14 bases separated the two germline ends. The CDR3 length is 14 residues. The CDR3 nucleotides read TGTGCCAGCATCTACAGCAACCTAAACTATGGCTACACCTTC. It encodes CASIYSNLNYGYTF.

The CDR3: CASSLEAKHEQYF. The CDR3 nucleotides are TGCGCCAGCAGCTTGGAAGCGAAACACGAGCAGTACTTC. This chain joins TRBV5-1 and TRBJ2-7; D is unresolved. CDR3 length: 13 amino acids. V lost 0 bases to trimming and J lost 5 bases, with 9 bases between them. Per germline, CDR1 SGHRS and CDR2 YFSETQ. Full variable domain (outside the CDR3, taken from reference TRBV5-1 and TRBJ2-7): KAGVTQTPRYLIKTRGQQVTLSCSPISGHRSVSWYQQTPGQGLQFLFEYFSETQRNKGNFPGRFSGRQFSNSRSEMNVSTLELGDSALYLCASSLEAKHEQYFGPGTRLTVT.

The chain links TRBV9 to TRBJ2-7, with a possible D match to TRBD2 (6 bases). The germline CDR1 and CDR2 sequences are SGDLS and YYNGEE. V was cut by 4 bases and J by 5 bases, with 16 bases left in between. The CDR3 is 14 residues long. CDR3 sequence reads: CASSPKPSAHEQYF. Written as DNA, the CDR3 is TGTGCCAGCAGCCCCAAGCCTAGCGCCCACGAGCAGTACTTC.

In this sample, this clone turned up a few times. This sequence joins TRBV5-4 and TRBJ2-5; D is undetermined. This CDR3 is built from 14 residues. Trimming left V 2 bases short and J 5 bases short, with 13 bases between. From germline, CDR1 is SGHNT and CDR2 YYREEE (reference sequence). CDR3 coding DNA: TGTGCCAGCAGCTTAAAGCATACGTCGGAGACCCAGTACTTC. It encodes CASSLKHTSETQYF.

The chain links TRBV6-5 to TRBJ1-5; D ambiguous. The CDR3 runs 13 residues. The germline V gene encodes CDR1 MNHEY and CDR2 SVGAGI. V lost 8 bases and J 3 bases, leaving 11 bases between the germline ends. The CDR3: CASGEADNQPQHF. Written as DNA, the CDR3 is TGTGCCAGCGGGGAGGCCGACAATCAGCCCCAGCATTTT.

This clone was recorded a few times. The V gene is TRBV5-4, the J gene TRBJ2-1; TRBD1 agrees at 8 bases. This CDR3 has 12 amino acids. J gave up 7 bases and V 4 bases, and 1 base lay outside the gene matches. Germline V gene lookup returns CDR1 SGHNT and CDR2 YYREEE (reference sequence). This chain's CDR3 is CASSRQGNEQFF. The CDR3 DNA reads as TGTGCCAGCAGCCGACAGGGGAATGAGCAGTTCTTC. The full variable domain, its missing parts supplied by reference TRBV5-4 and TRBJ2-1, is ETGVTQSPTHLIKTRGQQVTLRCSSQSGHNTVSWYQQALGQGPQFIFQYYREEENGRGNFPPRFSGLQFPNYSSELNVNALELDDSALYLCASSRQGNEQFFGPGTRLTVL.

The chain is built from TRBV18 and TRBJ2-1; TRBD1 aligns across 9 bases. The J segment lost 7 bases and the V segment lost 3 bases, leaving 7 bases of the junction unmatched. This CDR3 has 15 residues. The V gene's germline CDR1 is KGHSH and CDR2 LQKENI. CDR3 nucleotides: TGTGCCAGCTCACCCACGACAGGGGGAGAGAATGAGCAGTTCTTC. It is translated as CASSPTTGGENEQFF.

The chain combines TRBV4-3 with TRBJ2-6; tentatively, D is TRBD2 (7 bases). Germline V gives CDR1 LGHNA, CDR2 YSLEER. V dropped 4 bases and J dropped 3 bases, with 10 bases sitting between them. This CDR3 comprises 15 residues. The CDR3 loop is CASSPGGGGANVLTF. The CDR3 DNA sequence: TGCGCCAGCAGCCCGGGGGGCGGTGGGGCCAACGTCCTGACTTTC.

A few counts support this clone. The chain employs TRBV10-3 and TRBJ1-1; 9 bases agree with TRBD1. Germline trimming cut 6 bases from V and 5 bases from J; bases unmatched to any gene: 7. Germline V gene lookup returns CDR1 ENHRY and CDR2 SYGVKD. This CDR3 contains 14 residues. CDR3 loop: CAISQGQGETEAFF. In DNA, the CDR3 is TGTGCCATCAGCCAGGGACAGGGCGAAACTGAAGCTTTCTTT.

The chain carries TRBV6-5 and TRBJ1-2; D is perhaps TRBD1 (6 bases). The germline V and J ends were trimmed by 6 bases and 5 bases, with 19 bases remaining between them. Germline CDR1 and CDR2: MNHEY and SVGAGI. The CDR3 runs to 15 residues. The CDR3 reads CASRKAGQNLYGYTF. CDR3 sequence (DNA): TGTGCCAGCAGAAAAGCCGGACAGAACCTTTATGGCTACACCTTC.

This clone was detected only a few times. This chain uses TRBV6-5 with TRBJ1-1; 9 nucleotides match TRBD1. With V trimmed by 6 bases and J by 6 bases, 5 bases remained unmatched. Germline V gives CDR1 MNHEY, CDR2 SVGAGI. The CDR3 is 13 amino acids. The CDR3 nucleotides read TGTGCCAGCAGAAGGGACAGGGACGCTGAAGCTTTCTTT. Translating it yields CASRRDRDAEAFF.